The 15 T cell receptor beta chains in this list originate from one sample, sequenced in a study of long-term antiretroviral therapy in people with HIV. This was the immunoSEQ v3.0 assay at survey level. Assay used: immunoSEQ multiplex PCR; TCRdb lists only in-frame clones, some missing. The sample includes roughly 44,000 clones, roughly 96% seen only once; the top ten take 2.7%. The starting material was unsorted PBMCs, obtained 3.7 years after starting antiretroviral therapy. The receptor set was obtained from a woman in her forties or fifties with HIV.

The gene calls are TRBV27 and TRBJ1-6; D is ambiguous. The CDR3 covers 14 residues. Germline-derived CDR1 and CDR2 are MNHEY and SMNVEV (reference sequence). V was shortened by 2 bases and J by 8 bases, with 10 bases between the two germline ends. CDR3 DNA: TGTGCCAGCAGTTTACGGCTGGAGGATTCACCCCTCCACTTT. As protein: CASSLRLEDSPLHF.

The V and J genes are TRBV4-2 and TRBJ1-5, with TRBD1 identical over 7 bases. The germline V gene encodes CDR1 LGHNA and CDR2 YNFKEQ. V gave up 1 base and J gave up 6 bases; unmatched junction bases: 9. The CDR3 has 16 residues. The CDR3 loop reads CASSQGGAGGFQPQHF. The CDR3 DNA reads TGTGCCAGCAGCCAAGGGGGGGCAGGGGGGTTTCAGCCCCAGCATTTT.

The chain couples TRBV5-1 to TRBJ2-5; D call uncertain. V lost 3 bases, J lost 0 bases, and 6 bases lay in between. The CDR3 totals 13 residues. Germline CDR1 is SGHRS and CDR2 is YFSETQ. The CDR3 reads CASSSRYQETQYF. The CDR3 bases are TGCGCCAGCAGCTCGCGGTACCAAGAGACCCAGTACTTC.

The J gene is TRBJ2-5, the V gene TRBV2; a possible D gene is TRBD1 (6 bases). From germline, CDR1 is SNHLY and CDR2 FYNNEI. CDR3 length: 15 residues. Deletions cut 3 bases from V and 3 bases from J, with 14 bases between. CDR3 residues: CASSESLDRKETQYF. The DNA for the CDR3 is TGTGCCAGCAGTGAGTCTTTGGACAGAAAAGAGACCCAGTACTTC. Based on the CDR3 plus reference TRBV2 and TRBJ2-5, the full variable domain is EPEVTQTPSHQVTQMGQEVILRCVPISNHLYFYWYRQILGQKVEFLVSFYNNEISEKSEIFDDQFSVERPDGSNFTLKIRSTKLEDSAMYFCASSESLDRKETQYFGPGTRLLVL.

This rearrangement joins TRBV6-5 to TRBJ1-1; 7 nucleotides line up with TRBD1. V was clipped by 2 bases and J by 1 base; unmatched bases: 7. The germline CDR1 and CDR2 sequences are MNHEY and SVGAGI. This CDR3 comprises 16 residues. CDR3 nucleotide sequence: TGTGCCAGCAGTTACGAAACGGGGACAGCGAACACTGAAGCTTTCTTT. Its translation: CASSYETGTANTEAFF.

This clone was picked up a small number of times. The gene calls are TRBV30 and TRBJ1-2; no clear D. Germline V gene data show CDR1 as GTSNPN and CDR2 as SVGIG (reference sequence). The CDR3 is 10 amino acids. With 7 bases removed from V and 0 bases from J, the gap between germline ends came to 3 bases. In nucleotides, the CDR3 is TGTGCCTTAGCTAACTATGGCTACACCTTC. Translated: CALANYGYTF.

This chain links TRBV6-6 with TRBJ1-1; D gene uncertain. In germline, CDR1 is MNHNY, CDR2 SVGAGI (reference sequence). Trimming took 5 bases from V and 3 from J, leaving 10 bases between them. The CDR3 contains 13 residues. Written as DNA, the CDR3 is TGTGCCAGCAGTCAAGGGTGGGACACTGAAGCTTTCTTT. This translates into CASSQGWDTEAFF.

V gene TRBV7-8 combines with J gene TRBJ2-1; D gene unclear. Per the germline V gene, CDR1 is SGHVS and CDR2 is FQNEAQ. V lost 4 bases and J lost 10, with 8 bases in between. CDR3 length: 11 residues. CDR3 DNA sequence: TGTGCCAGCAGCTATTCGCGGGAGCAGTTCTTC. It encodes CASSYSREQFF.

V and J are TRBV27 and TRBJ2-2; the match to TRBD1 covers 8 bases. In germline, CDR1 is MNHEY, CDR2 SMNVEV (reference sequence). This CDR3 has 17 amino acids. V trimming: 3 bases; J trimming: 3 bases; junction bases outside the gene matches: 9. CDR3 in amino acids: CASSFNSDRADTGELFF. CDR3 in DNA: TGTGCCAGCAGTTTCAACTCGGACAGGGCGGACACCGGGGAGCTGTTTTTT.

The V gene is TRBV7-6, the J gene TRBJ2-7; 8 bases are a match to TRBD1. The CDR3 runs 15 residues. Per the germline V gene, CDR1 is SGHVS and CDR2 is FNYEAQ. V lost 3 bases to trimming and J lost 4 bases; unmatched junction nucleotides: 8. In DNA form, the CDR3 reads TGTGCCAGCAGCTTTAGCCAGGGGGCGGTTTACGAGCAGTACTTC. This translates into CASSFSQGAVYEQYF.

The chain has TRBV18 and TRBJ1-2; 8 bases align to TRBD1. The CDR3 sequence is 14 residues long. V lost 3 bases and J lost 5; bases outside the gene matches: 5. Germline V gene sequence: CDR1 KGHSH, CDR2 LQKENI. CDR3 coding DNA: TGTGCCAGCTCACCTTCGGGACAGGAGTATGGCTACACCTTC. Encoded protein: CASSPSGQEYGYTF.

This chain uses TRBV2 with TRBJ1-6, with a weak D call TRBD1 (5 bases). V was shortened by 7 bases and J by 0 bases, with 13 bases between the two germline ends. Looked up from germline, CDR1 is SNHLY and CDR2 is FYNNEI. The CDR3 runs 16 residues. The CDR3 region is CASKAGSPSYNSPLHF. The CDR3 DNA follows: TGTGCCAGCAAGGCAGGGTCCCCCTCCTATAATTCACCCCTCCACTTT.

The rearrangement links TRBV6-5 to TRBJ2-1; D possibly corresponds to TRBD2 (6 bases). Germline CDR1 reads MNHEY; CDR2 reads SVGAGI. Trimming pared 5 bases from V and 10 bases from J, leaving 18 bases between. The CDR3 contains 14 residues. The CDR3 nucleotides are TGTGCCAGCAGTCAGACTAGACTCCTCGGGGAGCAGTTCTTC. This gives the protein CASSQTRLLGEQFF.

The rearrangement links TRBV5-6 to TRBJ1-4; D gene unclear. Trimming pared 1 base from V and 10 bases from J, leaving 8 bases between. The germline V gene encodes CDR1 SGHDT and CDR2 YYEEEE. CDR3 length: 12 amino acids. The CDR3 spells CASSLIHGKLFF. The CDR3 coding sequence is TGTGCCAGCAGCTTGATTCATGGAAAACTGTTTTTT.

The chain links TRBV5-5 to TRBJ2-2; D unresolved. The V gene's germline CDR1 is SGHKS and CDR2 YYEKEE (reference sequence). This CDR3 has 16 amino acids. V was clipped by 2 bases and J by 6 bases, with 17 bases between them. This CDR3 reads CASSLQTGLLPGELFF. DNA for the CDR3: TGTGCCAGCAGCTTACAGACCGGGTTACTTCCCGGGGAGCTGTTTTTT.